Listed below are T cell receptor beta chains from one sample, sequenced in a study of CD8+CD57+ T cells in acquired aplastic anemia. MiXCR, applied by TCRdb to the reads, yields one record per CDR3 protein. The sample includes 250,000 to 350,000 distinct CDR3 sequences, around 60% of them seen just once. Sample: sorted CD4+, CD8+, or CD8+CD57+ T cells (not recorded which) from PBMCs. These receptors were obtained from a human donor with severe aplastic anemia or a healthy control (not recorded which). Each CDR3 is given without its conserved first and last residue. The order of the fields is V gene, J gene, CDR3 protein.

TRBV25-1	TRBJ2-7	ACSAWGSTTYEQY
TRBV7-3	TRBJ2-3	ASSLRPQDTQY
TRBV20-1	TRBJ2-7	SARDYGTGGEVVEQY
TRBV24-1	TRBJ1-2	ATSAPDRAGYGYT
TRBV7-9	TRBJ2-7	ASSLSESGSYEQY
TRBV19	TRBJ1-1	ASSIGDSIPEAF
TRBV20-1	TRBJ2-7	SARDSGPSYEQY
TRBV7-2	TRBJ2-3	ASNAAGADTQY
TRBV7-9	TRBJ2-5	ASSSTSGSGETQY
TRBV5-1	TRBJ1-5	ASSLKGNQPQH
TRBV5-1	TRBJ2-1	ASSLATGLTYNEQF
TRBV2	TRBJ2-5	ASPAGVSRETQY
TRBV29-1	TRBJ2-7	SVEVRASEQY
TRBV7-9	TRBJ2-5	ASSTWERETQY
TRBV7-6	TRBJ2-7	ASSPTVFYEQY
TRBV6-1	TRBJ1-5	ASSEFGGDSNQPQH
TRBV11-2	TRBJ2-5	ASSPRGRVGTQY
TRBV20-1	TRBJ1-6	SARSGGSPLH
TRBV19	TRBJ2-7	ASSIVVAGGNEQY
TRBV7-6	TRBJ2-7	ASSTGSGGVYEQY
TRBV9	TRBJ2-3	ASSVAPDGDTQY
TRBV20-1	TRBJ2-4	SARASRNIQY
TRBV5-6	TRBJ2-2	ASSVEGRATTTGELF
TRBV10-2	TRBJ2-5	ASRETGTQY
TRBV12-3/TRBV12-4	TRBJ2-5	ASTPGGARRAQY
TRBV12-3/TRBV12-4	TRBJ1-1	ASSPQWTGSYNEAF
TRBV5-5	TRBJ2-7	ASSPGTSGGRYEQY
TRBV2	TRBJ2-1	ASSERVGLAGSNEQF
TRBV9	TRBJ2-6	ASSVRGAGANVLT
TRBV7-6	TRBJ1-6	ASSSWGDRGHNSPLH